This T cell receptor beta chain was retrieved from a study of radiotherapy plus CTLA-4 blockade in lung cancer. Study context: Objective responses were documented in over 15% of patients, with disease control in roughly 31%. Study-level findings and limits: Alongside interferon-beta, early blood T cell clone dynamics were reportedly the best predictor of response. Among blood TCR repertoires after radiotherapy plus ipilimumab, tumor-derived clones expanded.

The table came from immunoSEQ multiplex PCR; TCRdb's copy has only in-frame clones and leaves some out. The table shows about 98,000 clones, with around 88% occurring only once. The germline gives CDR1 SGHRS, CDR2 YFSETQ. The CDR3 totals 14 residues. Between the trimmed V and J ends, which lost 0 bases and 2 bases, there was a span of 6 bases. Notes on this clone: Its antigen is not identified.

The study treated chemo-refractory metastatic non-small-cell lung cancer patients with focal radiation plus ipilimumab CTLA-4 blockade. This TCR came from a human donor with non-small cell lung cancer that progressed on radiotherapy plus ipilimumab. The V and J genes are TRBV5-1 and TRBJ2-1; D remains unclear. The sequenced sample was peripheral blood, obtained from a patient treated with radiotherapy plus ipilimumab. The CDR3 bases are TGCGCCAGCAGCTTGGAAAGTCCCTACAATGAGCAGTTCTTC. Encoded protein: CASSLESPYNEQFF.